These 8 T cell receptor beta chains were all obtained from the same sample, sequenced in a study of response to subunit inactivated influenza vaccine. TCRdb re-called the RT-PCR reads through MiXCR, storing one row per CDR3 protein. The sample carries 500,000 to 550,000 distinct CDR3 sequences, 7.6% recorded once. This specimen consisted of PBMCs from blood, obtained roughly 24 months after vaccination. The receptors stem from a man aged 50-75 years who received an inactivated influenza vaccine.

This clonotype was found many times. The chain employs TRBV4-2 and TRBJ2-3; 9 positions match TRBD2. The CDR3 sequence is 17 residues long. Germline assignment: CDR1 LGHNA and CDR2 YNFKEQ. With 1 base clipped from V and 5 bases from J, the junction kept 10 bases outside the gene matches. CDR3 residues: CASSQVGRREGQDTQYF. CDR3 DNA: TGTGCCAGCAGCCAAGTGGGTAGGCGGGAGGGCCAAGATACGCAGTATTTT.

This clonotype was seen many times. The chain joins TRBV7-6 to TRBJ2-1, with TRBD2 matching over 9 bases. This CDR3 is 16 amino acids long. Germline assignment: CDR1 SGHVS and CDR2 FNYEAQ. The V and J ends lost 1 base and 7 bases, in that order; junction bases with no gene match: 8. The CDR3 DNA sequence: TGTGCCAGCAGCTTAGTGGCGGGAGGGCCTAGGAATGAGCAGTTCTTC. Protein product: CASSLVAGGPRNEQFF.

The V gene is TRBV3-1, the J gene TRBJ2-5; D gene uncertain. Germline CDR1 is LGHDT and CDR2 is YNNKEL (reference sequence). The CDR3 runs 16 residues. V dropped 5 bases and J dropped 5 bases, with 21 bases sitting between them. The CDR3 DNA is TGTGCCAGCAGCTCCTCCGTCACGCGTCCCTTGGAGACCCAGTACTTC. This gives the protein CASSSSVTRPLETQYF.

At least ten counts were recorded for this clonotype. The chain employs TRBV10-3 and TRBJ1-6; possible D gene TRBD1, 5 bases. Looked up from germline, CDR1 is ENHRY and CDR2 is SYGVKD. Trimming removed 8 bases from V and 7 bases from J, with 21 bases in between. The CDR3 is 16 residues long. In DNA, the CDR3 is TGTGCCATCGCCCCATCCTCCGGGACTGAGAATTCACCCCTCCACTTT. Its translation: CAIAPSSGTENSPLHF.

This chain links TRBV20-1 with TRBJ2-3; 14 bases agree with TRBD2. The CDR3 is 19 amino acids. The V gene's germline CDR1 is DFQATT and CDR2 SNEGSKA (reference sequence). V shed 0 bases and J 5 bases; nucleotides not matched to a gene: 13. CDR3 loop: CSARDSGLAGGPRGDTQYF. The DNA for the CDR3 is TGCAGTGCTAGAGATTCCGGACTAGCGGGAGGTCCACGGGGAGATACGCAGTATTTT.

The V gene is TRBV29-1, the J gene TRBJ2-1; TRBD2 matches at 7 bases. J lost 0 bases, V lost 6 bases, and 2 bases had no gene match. This CDR3 is 13 amino acids long. Germline V gives CDR1 SQVTM, CDR2 ANQGSEA. The CDR3 spells CSVTSISYNEQFF. The CDR3 DNA follows: TGCAGCGTGACTAGCATCTCCTACAATGAGCAGTTCTTC.

At least ten counts were recorded for this clonotype. V usage is TRBV2 and J usage is TRBJ2-1, with 7 bases lining up with TRBD1. The V and J ends lost 5 bases and 4 bases, in that order; junction bases with no gene match: 8. Germline V gene sequence: CDR1 SNHLY, CDR2 FYNNEI. The CDR3 runs to 15 residues. Here the CDR3 DNA reads TGTGCCAGCAGTAACGGACAGGTCCATTACAATGAGCAGTTCTTC. Amino acid sequence: CASSNGQVHYNEQFF. Filled out from reference TRBV2 and TRBJ2-1, the complete variable domain reads EPEVTQTPSHQVTQMGQEVILRCVPISNHLYFYWYRQILGQKVEFLVSFYNNEISEKSEIFDDQFSVERPDGSNFTLKIRSTKLEDSAMYFCASSNGQVHYNEQFFGPGTRLTVL.

This clonotype was detected a few times. This sequence joins TRBV4-3 and TRBJ1-2; D gene unclear. CDR1 LGHNA and CDR2 YSLEER come from the germline V gene. The V end was cut by 3 bases, the J end by 5 bases, with 10 bases between. This CDR3 contains 13 residues. The CDR3 reads CASSQAAKYGYTF. Here the CDR3 DNA reads TGCGCCAGCAGCCAGGCAGCCAAATATGGCTACACCTTC.